This T cell receptor beta chain is from a study of blood T cells in healthy people across ages. The second PCR ran roughly 6 to 11 cycles with a sample-barcoded 5' primer and J-beta primers. Via MiXCR, TCRdb re-called the 5' RACE reads, giving one row per CDR3 protein. The table records about 930,000 distinct CDR3 sequences, 25% to 35% of them present only once. Germline V CDR1 and CDR2: MDHEN, SYDVKM. V trimming: 4 bases; J trimming: 2 bases; junction bases outside the gene matches: 6. The CDR3 runs to 17 residues. Regarding the study as a whole: Observed TCR beta diversity per million T cells went down as age went up. This fall followed a roughly linear course with age. Donors of long life had a larger count of naive CD4+ cells and greater diversity than aged donors.

The table lists this clonotype with many counts. Its cognate antigen is unknown. This sample also belongs to another study, concerning T cells of mothers and their children. Per that study: The authors detected no persistent microchimeric T cell clones.

The sequence came from a woman between 40 and 50 years old in good health. This sequence joins TRBV28 and TRBJ2-6; 9 bases are shared with TRBD1. Sequencing was carried out using blood. CDR3 sequence (DNA): TGTGCCAGCAGTTCCGGGACAGGGAATGCTGGGGCCAACGTCCTGACTTTC. It yields the protein CASSSGTGNAGANVLTF.